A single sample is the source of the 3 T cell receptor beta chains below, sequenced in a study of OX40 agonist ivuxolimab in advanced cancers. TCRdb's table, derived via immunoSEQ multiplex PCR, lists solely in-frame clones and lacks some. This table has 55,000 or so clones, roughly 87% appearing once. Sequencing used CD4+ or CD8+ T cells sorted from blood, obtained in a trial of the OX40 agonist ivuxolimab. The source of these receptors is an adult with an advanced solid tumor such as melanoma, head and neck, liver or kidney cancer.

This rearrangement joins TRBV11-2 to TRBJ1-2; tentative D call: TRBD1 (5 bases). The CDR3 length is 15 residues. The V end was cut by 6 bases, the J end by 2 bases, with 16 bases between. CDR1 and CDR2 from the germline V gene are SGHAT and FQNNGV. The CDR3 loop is CASRPWGVGNYGYTF. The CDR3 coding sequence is TGTGCCAGCAGGCCTTGGGGGGTAGGAAACTATGGCTACACCTTC. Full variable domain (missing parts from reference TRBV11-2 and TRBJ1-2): EAGVAQSPRYKIIEKRQSVAFWCNPISGHATLYWYQQILGQGPKLLIQFQNNGVVDDSQLPKDRFSAERLKGVDSTLKIQPAKLEDSAVYLCASRPWGVGNYGYTFGSGTRLTVV.

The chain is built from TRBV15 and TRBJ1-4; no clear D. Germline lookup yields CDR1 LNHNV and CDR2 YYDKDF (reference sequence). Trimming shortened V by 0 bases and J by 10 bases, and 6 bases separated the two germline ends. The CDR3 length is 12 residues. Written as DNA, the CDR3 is TGTGCCACCAGCAGAGATTTGGGAAAACTGTTTTTT. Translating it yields CATSRDLGKLFF. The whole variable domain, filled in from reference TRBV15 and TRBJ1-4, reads DAMVIQNPRYQVTQFGKPVTLSCSQTLNHNVMYWYQQKSSQAPKLLFHYYDKDFNNEADTPDNFQSRRPNTSFCFLDIRSPGLGDTAMYLCATSRDLGKLFFGSGTQLSVL.

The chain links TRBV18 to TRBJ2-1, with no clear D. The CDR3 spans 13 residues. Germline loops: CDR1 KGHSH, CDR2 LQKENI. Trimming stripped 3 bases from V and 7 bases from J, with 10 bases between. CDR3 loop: CASSPASSNEQFF. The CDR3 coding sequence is TGTGCCAGCTCACCGGCTAGTAGTAATGAGCAGTTCTTC.